The following is a T cell receptor (beta chain) sequence with its context. The data are from a study of OX40 agonist ivuxolimab in advanced cancers. This table comes from immunoSEQ multiplex PCR, and its TCRdb copy is limited to in-frame clones, with some not included. The sample lists tens of thousands of clones, about 90% seen once, with roughly 0.53% in the top ten. Germline V gene sequence: CDR1 SGHAT, CDR2 FQDESV (reference sequence). V gave up 4 bases and J gave up 6 bases; unmatched junction bases: 7. The CDR3 contains 14 residues. The chain has TRBV11-1 and TRBJ2-7; 9 bases map to TRBD1. Sequenced here: CD4+ or CD8+ T cells sorted from blood, sampled in a trial of the OX40 agonist ivuxolimab. This receptor was taken from an adult with an advanced solid tumor such as melanoma, head and neck, liver or kidney cancer. CDR3 loop: CASSYPGQGGEQYF. The DNA for the CDR3 is TGTGCCAGCAGCTATCCGGGACAGGGAGGCGAGCAGTACTTC.